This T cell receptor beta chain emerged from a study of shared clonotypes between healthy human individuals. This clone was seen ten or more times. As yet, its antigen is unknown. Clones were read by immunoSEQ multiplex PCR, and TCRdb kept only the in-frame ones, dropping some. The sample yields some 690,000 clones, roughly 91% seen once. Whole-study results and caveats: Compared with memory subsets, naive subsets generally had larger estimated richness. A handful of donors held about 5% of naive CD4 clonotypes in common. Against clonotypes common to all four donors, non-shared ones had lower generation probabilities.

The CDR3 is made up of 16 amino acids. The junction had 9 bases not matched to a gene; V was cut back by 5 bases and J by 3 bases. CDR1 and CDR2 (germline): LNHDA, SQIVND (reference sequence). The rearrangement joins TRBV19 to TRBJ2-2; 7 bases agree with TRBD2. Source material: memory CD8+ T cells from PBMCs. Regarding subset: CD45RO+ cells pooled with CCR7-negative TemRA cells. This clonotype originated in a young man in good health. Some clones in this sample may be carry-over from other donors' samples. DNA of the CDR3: TGTGCCAGTAGTTCCCGGACTAGTGAAGACACCGGGGAGCTGTTTTTT. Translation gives CASSSRTSEDTGELFF.